Below are 12 T cell receptor beta chains sequenced from a single sample in a study of blood T cells in healthy people across ages. Next came a second PCR, run for about 6 to 12 cycles, which used a sample-barcoded 5' primer along with a J-beta primer mix. TCRdb re-called the 5' RACE reads through MiXCR, storing one row per CDR3 protein. The table lists 1.5 million to 2 million distinct CDR3 sequences, about two fifths of them singletons. Sequenced material: blood. These receptors came from a human donor in good health.

In this sample, this clonotype turned up a few times. This rearrangement joins TRBV5-8 to TRBJ2-1; no clear D gene. Germline loops: CDR1 SGHTS, CDR2 YDEGEE. The CDR3 has 14 amino acids. Trimming shortened V by 7 bases and J by 1 base, and 12 bases separated the two germline ends. In DNA, the CDR3 is TGTGCCAGCGTTAGCCCAGATTCCTACAATGAGCAGTTCTTC. This gives the protein CASVSPDSYNEQFF.

The V call is TRBV6-2 or TRBV6-3, the J call TRBJ1-5; TRBD1 is a possible D gene (5 bases). V lost 2 bases to trimming and J lost 9 bases, with 8 bases between them. Germline V gene sequence: CDR1 MNHEY, CDR2 SVGEGT. CDR3 length equals 12 residues. The CDR3 sequence is CASSYRQSPQHF. In DNA, the CDR3 is TGTGCCAGCAGTTACAGACAGTCGCCCCAGCATTTT.

This chain connects TRBV27 to TRBJ1-1; perhaps TRBD1 as D (6 bases). Trimming pared 2 bases from V and 11 bases from J, leaving 15 bases between. This CDR3 contains 13 residues. In germline, CDR1 is MNHEY, CDR2 SMNVEV (reference sequence). CDR3 sequence reads: CASSLNRARGAFF. The DNA of the CDR3 is TGTGCCAGCAGTTTAAACAGGGCGCGCGGGGCTTTCTTT.

The chain is built from TRBV7-2 and TRBJ2-1; possible D gene TRBD2, 7 bases. The ends were cut back, 5 bases at V and 9 bases at J, with 32 bases in the middle. The CDR3 totals 19 residues. Germline loops: CDR1 SGHTA, CDR2 FQGNSA. CDR3 sequence (DNA): TGTGCCAGCAGCAAAGTGGGGGGGCGAGGGACCAATCTTAATGTTGAGCAGTTCTTC. Amino acids: CASSKVGGRGTNLNVEQFF.

The rearrangement uses TRBV6-5 and TRBJ2-7; 10 bases map to TRBD2. The assigned J gene may be wrong: the sequence end matches TRBJ2-5 better. The length of the CDR3 is 16 residues. Germline-derived CDR1 and CDR2 are MNHEY and SVGAGI. CDR3 loop: CASSRRVAGGLKTQYF. The CDR3, as DNA: TGTGCCAGCAGTCGTCGGGTAGCGGGGGGTCTAAAGACCCAGTACTTC.

V usage is TRBV10-3 and J usage is TRBJ1-5, with D uncertain. The ends were cut back, 1 base at V and 6 bases at J, with 7 bases in the middle. This CDR3 is 13 amino acids long. The germline V gene has CDR1 ENHRY and CDR2 SYGVKD. CDR3 residues: CAISELEPQPQHF. The CDR3 DNA reads as TGTGCCATCAGTGAGTTGGAGCCTCAGCCCCAGCATTTT.

The CDR3 sequence: CASSHLAGYQETQYF. Here the CDR3 DNA reads TGCGCCAGCAGCCACTTAGCGGGGTACCAAGAGACCCAGTACTTC. This chain uses TRBV4-1 with TRBJ2-5; 8 bases line up with TRBD2. Germline CDR1 and CDR2: MGHRA and YSYEKL. CDR3 length: 15 residues. Trimming took 3 bases from V and 0 from J; bases not matched to a gene: 3.

DNA of the CDR3: TGCGCCAGCAGCTTAGAAGGGTATAGCACAGATACGCAGTATTTT. It encodes CASSLEGYSTDTQYF. V and J are TRBV5-1 and TRBJ2-3; D is unclear. V lost 2 bases and J lost 0, with 10 bases in between. The germline V gene has CDR1 SGHRS and CDR2 YFSETQ. The CDR3 extends over 15 amino acids.

V is TRBV5-1 and J is TRBJ2-1; 12 bases map to TRBD1. Trimming at V came to 4 bases and at J to 7 bases, leaving 12 bases not matched to a gene. Per germline, CDR1 SGHRS and CDR2 YFSETQ. The CDR3 is 17 residues long. CDR3 region: CASSILTGTGGRNEQFF. In DNA form, the CDR3 reads TGCGCCAGCAGCATTCTTACCGGGACAGGGGGCCGGAATGAGCAGTTCTTC.

V gene TRBV7-3 combines with J gene TRBJ2-1; D may correspond to TRBD1 or TRBD2 (6 bases each). Germline V gene lookup returns CDR1 SGHTA and CDR2 FQGTGA. The CDR3 length is 15 residues. Deletions cut 0 bases from V and 8 bases from J, with 14 bases between. The CDR3: CASSLTGGPSHEQFF. Written as DNA, the CDR3 is TGTGCCAGCAGCTTAACCGGGGGCCCTTCTCATGAGCAGTTCTTC. Complete variable domain (other parts from reference TRBV7-3 and TRBJ2-1): GAGVSQTPSNKVTEKGKYVELRCDPISGHTALYWYRQSLGQGPEFLIYFQGTGAADDSGLPNDRFFAVRPEGSVSTLKIQRTERGDSAVYLCASSLTGGPSHEQFFGPGTRLTVL.

This clonotype was seen more than once but under ten times. V usage is TRBV4-2 and J usage is TRBJ2-5; 11 positions agree with TRBD2. The length of the CDR3 is 18 residues. J lost 3 bases, V lost 0 bases, and 9 bases had no gene match. Germline loops: CDR1 LGHNA, CDR2 YNFKEQ. The CDR3 DNA reads TGTGCCAGCAGCCAAGATAGGGCTAGCGGGGGGATGAAAGAGACCCAGTACTTC. This gives the protein CASSQDRASGGMKETQYF.

The gene calls are TRBV27 and TRBJ1-2, with 9 nucleotides matching TRBD1. Germline V gene data show CDR1 as MNHEY and CDR2 as SMNVEV (reference sequence). The V and J ends lost 5 bases and 5 bases, in that order; junction bases with no gene match: 15. The CDR3 has 17 residues. The CDR3 DNA is TGTGCCAGCAGTCTACAGGGGGCGGCCAGATTATGGTATGGCTACACCTTC. Translation gives CASSLQGAARLWYGYTF.